Listed below are T cell receptor beta chains from one sample, sequenced in a study of T cell responses to AZD1222 COVID-19 vaccine. Sequencing used immunoSEQ multiplex PCR; TCRdb keeps in-frame clones, though not all of them. The sample yields 110,000 or so clones, 80% to 90% seen once. The sequences come from peripheral blood, collected on day 0 of AZD1222 vaccination. These receptors came from an adult in good health. CDR3s include the opening cysteine and the closing phenylalanine or tryptophan. The D gene is left open where the match is weak. Clone size is stated in some rows and not others, as once, few, many or a class when expanded.

size,J,D,V,DNA,CDR3
.,TRBJ2-2,.,TRBV3-1/TRBV3-2,TGTGCCAGCAGAAGTTATACCGGGGAGCTGTTTTTT,CASRSYTGELFF
.,TRBJ2-7,.,TRBV5-1,TGCGCCAGCAGCTTGGCGGTGATCGGTCAGGCCGAGCAGTACTTC,CASSLAVIGQAEQYF
.,TRBJ2-1,TRBD2,TRBV2,TGTGCCAGCAGGGGCGGCAGCGGGGGGGGCTATGAGCAGTTCTTC,CASRGGSGGGYEQFF
.,TRBJ1-4,.,TRBV25-1,TGTGCCAGCAGTCGGACAGATGAAAAACTGTTTTTT,CASSRTDEKLFF
.,TRBJ1-4,.,TRBV19,TGTGCCAGTATCACGACAGGAAGAACAACTAATGAAAAACTGTTTTTT,CASITTGRTTNEKLFF
.,TRBJ2-6,.,TRBV27,TGTGCCAGCAGTTTAGCCAGGGTAAGATGGTCTGGGGCCAACGTCCTGACTTTC,CASSLARVRWSGANVLTF
.,TRBJ2-1,TRBD2,TRBV7-3,TGTGCCAGCAGCTTTTTCCCCCCTAGCGGGAGGGCCTCAGATGAGCAGTTCTTC,CASSFFPPSGRASDEQFF
once,TRBJ2-7,.,TRBV6-6,TGTGCCAGCAGTTACTCTGCGGGGAACTACGAGCAGTACTTC,CASSYSAGNYEQYF
once,TRBJ2-3,TRBD2,TRBV9,TGTGCCAGCAGCGTAGGGGAGCGGGGGGGTGCAGATACGCAGTATTTT,CASSVGERGGADTQYF
once,TRBJ2-5,.,TRBV11-1,TGTGCCAGCAGCTTTCGTGGGCTAGAAGAGACCCAGTACTTC,CASSFRGLEETQYF
.,TRBJ2-2,TRBD1,TRBV28,TGTGCCACCCGACAGGGCTACACCGGGGAGCTGTTTTTT,CATRQGYTGELFF
.,TRBJ2-7,.,TRBV7-9,TGTGCCAGCAGCCTAAACTGGGGCGAGCAGTACTTC,CASSLNWGEQYF
once,TRBJ1-5,.,TRBV9,TGTGCCAGCAGCCCAAGAGAGGGGGACGGGAGAAGCAATCAGCCCCAGCATTTT,CASSPREGDGRSNQPQHF
.,TRBJ2-7,TRBD2,TRBV7-2,TGTGCCAGCAGCTTAGGGACTAGCGGGAGTAGCGAGCAGTACTTC,CASSLGTSGSSEQYF
.,TRBJ1-1,.,TRBV4-1,TGCGCCAGCAGACGGAGCCCGGCAGAAAAGATGAACACTGAAGCTTTCTTT,CASRRSPAEKMNTEAFF
.,TRBJ1-3,TRBD1,TRBV6-5,TGTGCCAGCAGTAACCCGAGACAGGGTGGAAACACCATATATTTT,CASSNPRQGGNTIYF
.,TRBJ2-7,.,TRBV30,TGTGCCTACTCCCCCGTGGAGTCCTACGAGCAGTACTTC,CAYSPVESYEQYF
.,TRBJ1-2,TRBD1,TRBV6-5,TGTGCCAGCAGAGCGGGACAGCACTATGGCTACACCTTC,CASRAGQHYGYTF
.,TRBJ1-1,.,TRBV3-1/TRBV3-2,TGTGCCAGTTCCACCCGCAGCGCACGAGGCGCTCGGAGTGAAGCTTTCTTT,CASSTRSARGARSEAFF
.,TRBJ1-1,.,TRBV28,TGTGCCAGCAGTTACACTGAAGCTTTCTTT,CASSYTEAFF
few,TRBJ1-5,.,TRBV24-1,TGTGCCACCAGTGACTCGGGCACCCAGCCCCAGCATTTT,CATSDSGTQPQHF
.,TRBJ1-5,.,TRBV28,TGTGCCAGCAGAATAAATTTAGACACTAACATGGGGAATCAGCCCCAGCATTTT,CASRINLDTNMGNQPQHF
.,TRBJ1-4,.,TRBV3-1/TRBV3-2,TGTGCCAGCAGCAGCAGACAGCCAGCCCAAGAAAAACTGTTTTTT,CASSSRQPAQEKLFF